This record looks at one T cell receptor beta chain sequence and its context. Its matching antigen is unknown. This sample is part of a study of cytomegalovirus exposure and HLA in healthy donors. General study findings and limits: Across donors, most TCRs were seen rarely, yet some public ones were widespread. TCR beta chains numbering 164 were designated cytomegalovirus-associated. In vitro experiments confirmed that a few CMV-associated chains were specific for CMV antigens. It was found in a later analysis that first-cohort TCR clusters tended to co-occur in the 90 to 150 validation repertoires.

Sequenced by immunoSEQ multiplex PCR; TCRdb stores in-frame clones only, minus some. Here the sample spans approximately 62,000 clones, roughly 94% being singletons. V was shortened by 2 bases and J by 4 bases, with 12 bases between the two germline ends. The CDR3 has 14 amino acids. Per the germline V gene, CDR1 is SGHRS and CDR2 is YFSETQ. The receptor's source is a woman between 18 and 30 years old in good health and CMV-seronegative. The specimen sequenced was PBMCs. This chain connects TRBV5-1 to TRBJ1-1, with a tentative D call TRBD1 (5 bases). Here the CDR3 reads CASSFIRGSTEAFF. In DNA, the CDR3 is TGCGCCAGCAGCTTTATTCGGGGGAGCACTGAAGCTTTCTTT.